Sequencing of this T cell receptor beta chain was carried out in a study of cytomegalovirus exposure and HLA in healthy donors. Study results and limitations: It was reported that TCR beta sequences correctly inferred the HLA-A and HLA-B alleles for most subjects.

A note on this clone: Its antigen is undetermined.

Germline V gives CDR1 SGHNT, CDR2 YYREEE (reference sequence). Trimming cost V 1 base and J 3 bases, with 10 bases left between them. The CDR3 consists of 14 residues. Amplification used 60 Vbeta primers and 13 Jbeta primers. Measured with immunoSEQ multiplex PCR; TCRdb has only the in-frame clones, and not every one. The sample has about 78,000 clones; over 60% are singletons. Sequencing was carried out using PBMCs. The V gene is TRBV5-4, the J gene TRBJ2-5; TRBD2 might be the D (5 bases). This TCR derives from a male donor in good health and CMV-seronegative. The DNA of the CDR3 is TGTGCCAGCAGCTTGCCGGACGGGAAAGAGACCCAGTACTTC. It codes for CASSLPDGKETQYF.